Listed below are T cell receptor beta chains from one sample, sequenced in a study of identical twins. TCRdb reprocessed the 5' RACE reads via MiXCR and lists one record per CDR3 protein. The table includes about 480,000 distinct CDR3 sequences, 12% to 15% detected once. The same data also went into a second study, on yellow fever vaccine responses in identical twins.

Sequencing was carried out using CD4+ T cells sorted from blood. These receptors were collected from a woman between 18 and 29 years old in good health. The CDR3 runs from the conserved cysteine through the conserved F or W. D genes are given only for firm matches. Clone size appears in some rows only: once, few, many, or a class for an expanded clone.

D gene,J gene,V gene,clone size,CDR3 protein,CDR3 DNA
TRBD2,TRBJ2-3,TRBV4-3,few,CASSQGTSGRGSTDTQYF,TGCGCCAGCAGCCAAGGGACTAGCGGGAGAGGGAGCACAGATACGCAGTATTTT
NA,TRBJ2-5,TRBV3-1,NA,CASSQDLLAGSLTPKETQYF,TGTGCCAGCAGCCAAGATCTTCTAGCCGGATCACTCACGCCAAAAGAGACCCAGTACTTC
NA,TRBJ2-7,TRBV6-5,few,CASSYVVGGASAEQYF,TGTGCCAGCAGTTACGTGGTGGGGGGCGCCTCTGCGGAGCAGTACTTC
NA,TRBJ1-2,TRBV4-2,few,CASSQDTGLASGYTF,TGTGCCAGCAGCCAAGATACAGGCCTTGCCTCGGGCTACACCTTC
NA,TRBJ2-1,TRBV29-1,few,CSVEPGARGNEQFF,TGCAGCGTTGAGCCCGGGGCGAGGGGCAATGAGCAGTTCTTC
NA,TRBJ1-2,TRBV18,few,CASSPGAGYGYTF,TGTGCCAGCTCACCAGGGGCCGGCTATGGCTACACCTTC
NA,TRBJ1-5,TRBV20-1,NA,CSARPSTGRLSNQPQHF,TGCAGTGCTAGACCAAGCACAGGACGACTAAGCAATCAGCCCCAGCATTTT
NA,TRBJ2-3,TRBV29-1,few,CSVALAFTQYF,TGCAGCGTTGCACTAGCCTTTACGCAGTATTTT
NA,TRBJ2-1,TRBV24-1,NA,CATSDSGTYEQFF,TGTGCCACCAGTGATTCCGGGACGTATGAGCAGTTCTTC
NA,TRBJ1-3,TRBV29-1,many,CSVAGLSGNTIYF,TGCAGCGTTGCAGGGCTCTCTGGAAACACCATATATTTT
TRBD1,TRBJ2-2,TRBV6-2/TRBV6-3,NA,CASSYFPPPGQGAVGNTGELYF,TGTGCCAGCAGTTACTTTCCCCCTCCGGGACAGGGGGCAGTAGGGAACACCGGGGAGCTGTATTTT
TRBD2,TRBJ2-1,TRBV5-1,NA,CASSSGTSGGAPQFF,TGCGCCAGCAGCTCCGGGACTAGCGGGGGGGCCCCCCAGTTCTTC
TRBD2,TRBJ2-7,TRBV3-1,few,CASSKTSSYEQYF,TGTGCCAGCAGCAAGACTAGCAGCTACGAGCAGTACTTC
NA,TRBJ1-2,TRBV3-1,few,CASSQTYGGYGYTF,TGTGCCAGCAGCCAGACCTACGGGGGCTATGGCTACACCTTC
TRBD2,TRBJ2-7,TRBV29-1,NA,CSVRPRGEEYEKYF,TGCAGCGTCCGCCCGCGGGGGGAAGAATACGAGAAGTACTTC
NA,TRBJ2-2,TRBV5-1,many,CASETAGQGGELFF,TGCGCCAGCGAGACCGCCGGGCAGGGCGGGGAGCTGTTTTTT
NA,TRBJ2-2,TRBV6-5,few,CASSYVRFGNTGELFF,TGTGCCAGCAGTTACGTAAGGTTTGGGAACACCGGGGAGCTGTTTTTT
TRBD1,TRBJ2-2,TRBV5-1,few,CASSSGTGKGGELFF,TGCGCCAGCAGCTCAGGGACAGGAAAGGGCGGGGAGCTGTTTTTT
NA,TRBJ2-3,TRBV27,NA,CASSFIRGPTDTQYF,TGTGCCAGCAGTTTCATCCGGGGCCCCACAGATACGCAGTATTTT
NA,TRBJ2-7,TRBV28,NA,CASSGGGSAYEQYF,TGTGCCAGCAGTGGGGGTGGATCTGCCTACGAGCAGTACTTC
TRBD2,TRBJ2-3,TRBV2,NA,CASNVKGGGAADTQYF,TGTGCCAGCAACGTGAAGGGCGGGGGGGCTGCAGATACGCAGTATTTT
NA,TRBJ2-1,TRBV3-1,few,CASSQESSREQFF,TGTGCCAGCTCACAAGAATCGAGCAGGGAGCAGTTCTTC
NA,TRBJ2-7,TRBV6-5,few,CASSYSGIRTYEQYF,TGTGCCAGCAGTTACTCCGGGATCCGAACCTACGAGCAGTACTTC
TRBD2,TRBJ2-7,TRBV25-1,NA,CASSEYRTGGEQYF,TGTGCCAGCAGTGAATATAGGACGGGGGGCGAGCAGTACTTC
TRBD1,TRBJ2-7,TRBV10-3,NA,CAISERDSSYEQYF,TGTGCCATCAGTGAGAGGGACAGCTCCTACGAGCAGTACTTC
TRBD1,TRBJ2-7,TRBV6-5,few,CASSYSRDRGYEQYF,TGTGCCAGCAGTTACTCGAGGGACAGGGGCTACGAGCAGTACTTC
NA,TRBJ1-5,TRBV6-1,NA,CASSEAPGMNQPQHF,TGTGCCAGCAGTGAAGCGCCGGGGATGAATCAGCCCCAGCATTTT
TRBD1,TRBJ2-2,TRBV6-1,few,CASKDRGVNTGELFF,TGTGCCAGCAAAGACAGGGGGGTGAACACCGGGGAGCTGTTTTTT
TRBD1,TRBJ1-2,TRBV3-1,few,CASSLTGGGYTF,TGTGCCAGCAGCCTGACAGGGGGTGGCTACACCTTC
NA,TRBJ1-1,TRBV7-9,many,CASSPGTWGEAFF,TGTGCCAGCAGCCCCGGGACCTGGGGTGAAGCTTTCTTT
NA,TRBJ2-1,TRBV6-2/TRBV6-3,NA,CASSYPPGGNEQFF,TGTGCCAGCAGTTATCCCCCCGGAGGCAATGAGCAGTTCTTC
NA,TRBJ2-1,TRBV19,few,CASTRGRSYNEQFF,TGTGCCAGTACGCGTGGGAGGTCCTACAATGAGCAGTTCTTC
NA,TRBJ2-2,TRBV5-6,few,CASSFGITSTGELFF,TGTGCCAGCAGCTTTGGTATCACGAGCACCGGGGAGCTGTTTTTT
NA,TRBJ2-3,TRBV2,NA,CASSEGPEHYTDTQYF,TGTGCCAGCAGTGAAGGGCCGGAGCACTACACAGATACGCAGTATTTT
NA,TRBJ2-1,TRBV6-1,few,CASRPPGGVTNEQFF,TGTGCCAGCAGGCCCCCCGGAGGCGTCACCAATGAGCAGTTCTTC
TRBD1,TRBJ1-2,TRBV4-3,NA,CASSRGGTGKDGYTF,TGCGCCAGCAGCCGCGGAGGGACAGGAAAAGATGGCTACACCTTC
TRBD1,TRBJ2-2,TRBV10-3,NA,CAISGQGPTGELFF,TGTGCCATCAGCGGACAGGGGCCCACCGGGGAGCTGTTTTTT
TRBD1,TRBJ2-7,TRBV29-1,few,CSVTGGNYEQYF,TGCAGCGTTACAGGGGGCAACTACGAGCAGTACTTC
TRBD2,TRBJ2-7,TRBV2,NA,CASQGELAGGEQYF,TGTGCCAGCCAAGGGGAATTAGCGGGGGGAGAGCAGTACTTC
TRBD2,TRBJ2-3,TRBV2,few,CASRELAMADTQYF,TGTGCCAGCAGGGAACTAGCGATGGCAGATACGCAGTATTTT
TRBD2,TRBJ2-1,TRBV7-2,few,CASSLRTSGDKQFF,TGTGCCAGCAGTTTACGGACTAGCGGAGATAAGCAGTTCTTC
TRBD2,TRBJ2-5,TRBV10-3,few,CAISERASGSGNQETQYF,TGTGCCATCAGTGAACGGGCTAGCGGGAGTGGGAACCAAGAGACCCAGTACTTC
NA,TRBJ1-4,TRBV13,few,CASSGGRNEKLFF,TGTGCCAGCAGCGGGGGGCGTAATGAAAAACTGTTTTTT
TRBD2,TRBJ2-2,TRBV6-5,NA,CASSSLQSLAGGTGELFF,TGTGCCAGCAGTTCACTACAAAGCCTAGCGGGAGGCACCGGGGAGCTGTTTTTT
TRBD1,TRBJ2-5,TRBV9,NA,CASSVGPGTVGETQYF,TGTGCCAGCAGCGTAGGACCCGGGACAGTGGGGGAGACCCAGTACTTC
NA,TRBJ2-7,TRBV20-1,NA,CSAPGAPGEEQYF,TGCAGTGCCCCTGGGGCCCCCGGGGAGGAGCAGTACTTC
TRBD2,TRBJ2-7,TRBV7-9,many,CASSSVAGANYEQYF,TGTGCCAGCAGCTCCGTAGCGGGGGCAAACTACGAGCAGTACTTC
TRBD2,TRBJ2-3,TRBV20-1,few,CSARVGTSGRSSFERYTDTQYF,TGCAGTGCTAGAGTCGGGACTAGCGGGAGGTCGTCGTTTGAGAGATACACAGATACGCAGTATTTT
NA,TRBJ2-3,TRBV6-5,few,CASSYSFGTDTQYF,TGTGCCAGCAGTTACTCTTTCGGCACAGATACGCAGTATTTT